What follows describes a single TCR beta chain. Unmatched junction bases numbered 7, after V lost 8 bases and J lost 3 bases. This CDR3 comprises 14 residues. In the authors' workflow: Using reference gene primer amplification, nucleated cell counts were estimated. Clones were sequenced by immunoSEQ multiplex PCR, and TCRdb holds only the in-frame ones, with some missing. Clonal size and the V and J genes are those of that table, whereas D and trimming came from the DNA. The data contain 150,000 to 190,000 clones, approximately 92% of them singletons. The sample belongs to a study of blood T cell repertoires in COVID-19. Study information: Samples representing acute and convalescent COVID-19 were sourced from the United States, Italy and Spain. Nucleic acid was either cDNA or gDNA, and it came from T cells, B-cell-depleted T cells, or PBMCs.

V and J are TRBV6-7 and TRBJ1-3, with 7 bases matching TRBD1. TRBV6-7 carries the ORF label, with uncertain function. This TCR was recovered from a woman aged 40 to 55 with acute or convalescent COVID-19. The sequencing input was peripheral blood. CDR3 DNA sequence: TGTGCCAGCCCCCTCGACAGGGATGGAAACACCATATATTTT. This encodes CASPLDRDGNTIYF.